Each of the 19 T cell receptor beta chains below was sequenced from the same sample in a study of Ad26.COV2.S vaccination and SARS-CoV-2 variants. The treatment is: some 20 received Ad26.COV2.S at low or high dose, single or two shots; several received placebo; per-sample allocation not given. After the first vaccine or placebo injection, samples were drawn on day 63. The repertoire was sequenced with immunoSEQ multiplex PCR; TCRdb's copy has only in-frame clones and lacks some. The sample consists of 450,000 to 550,000 clones, roughly 89% of them appearing once. This material consisted of peripheral blood, taken in a trial of Ad26.COV2.S vaccine versus placebo. These receptors originate from a person between 18 and 65 years old who received the Ad26.COV2.S COVID-19 vaccine or a placebo.

The genes are TRBV5-6 and TRBJ1-5; D unresolved. Germline V gives CDR1 SGHDT, CDR2 YYEEEE. The CDR3 has 14 residues. With 2 bases removed from V and 2 bases from J, the gap between germline ends came to 8 bases. The chain's CDR3 is CASSFKGGNQPQHF. In DNA form, the CDR3 reads TGTGCCAGCAGCTTCAAAGGTGGCAATCAGCCCCAGCATTTT.

This clone is deemed medium-sized (0.01 to 0.1%). The chain employs TRBV29-1 and TRBJ2-2; TRBD2 matches at 7 bases. CDR1 and CDR2 (germline): SQVTM, ANQGSEA. The CDR3 runs to 12 residues. V shed 7 bases and J 6 bases; nucleotides not matched to a gene: 5. This CDR3 reads CSAAAGAGELFF. The CDR3 nucleotides are TGCAGCGCCGCTGCGGGGGCCGGGGAGCTGTTTTTT.

V gene TRBV11-2 combines with J gene TRBJ2-1; D call uncertain. The CDR3 covers 12 residues. Looked up from germline, CDR1 is SGHAT and CDR2 is FQNNGV. Trimming shortened V by 5 bases and J by 9 bases, and 11 bases separated the two germline ends. The CDR3 protein is CASSPRVGEQFF. The CDR3 nucleotides are TGTGCCAGCAGCCCAAGGGTCGGTGAGCAGTTCTTC.

The chain couples TRBV25-1 to TRBJ2-1, with D unresolved. V was cut by 2 bases and J by 6 bases, with 11 bases left in between. The CDR3 runs 14 residues. Germline CDR1 MGHDK, CDR2 SYGVNS. The CDR3 bases are TGTGCCAGCAGTGAAAGTTCTATAGTCAATGAGCAGTTCTTC. Translation: CASSESSIVNEQFF.

V is TRBV10-3 and J is TRBJ2-1; possibly TRBD2 for D (5 bases). Looked up from germline, CDR1 is ENHRY and CDR2 is SYGVKD. This CDR3 spans 14 amino acids. V lost 8 bases and J lost 1, with 12 bases in between. CDR3 nucleotides: TGTGCCATCCATTCGGAGGAATCCTACAATGAGCAGTTCTTC. This codes for CAIHSEESYNEQFF.

The chain recombines TRBV9 with TRBJ2-5, with no clear D. The ends were cut back, 2 bases at V and 1 base at J, with 9 bases in the middle. Germline V gene sequence: CDR1 SGDLS, CDR2 YYNGEE. This CDR3 is built from 14 residues. The CDR3 protein is CASSVSPVQETQYF. The CDR3 coding sequence is TGTGCCAGCAGCGTCAGTCCCGTCCAAGAGACCCAGTACTTC.

The chain uses TRBV6-5 and TRBJ1-1, with TRBD1 matching 9 bases. V trimming: 4 bases; J trimming: 11 bases; junction bases outside the gene matches: 5. Per germline, CDR1 MNHEY and CDR2 SVGAGI. The CDR3 spans 12 residues. The CDR3 protein is CASSSTGGSAFF. The CDR3 DNA is TGTGCCAGCAGTTCGACAGGGGGATCGGCTTTCTTT.

The rearrangement joins TRBV6-2 or TRBV6-3 to TRBJ2-5, with 8 positions matching TRBD2. Germline-derived CDR1 and CDR2 are MNHEY and SVGEGT. The V segment lost 5 bases and the J segment 5 bases; nucleotides outside the gene matches: 7. The CDR3 extends over 14 amino acids. The CDR3 nucleotides are TGTGCCAGCAGTCGCCCAGGACTAGCCGAGACCCAGTACTTC. Its protein product is CASSRPGLAETQYF.

The table lists this clone with a count of one. This chain connects TRBV5-1 to TRBJ1-1, with D uncertain. V lost 4 bases and J lost 3, with 13 bases in between. CDR3 length: 14 amino acids. In germline, CDR1 is SGHRS, CDR2 YFSETQ. The CDR3 here is CASSPRGGDTEAFF. The DNA for the CDR3 is TGCGCCAGCAGCCCCCGGGGAGGAGACACTGAAGCTTTCTTT.

The V gene is TRBV2, the J gene TRBJ2-1; no clear D. This CDR3 is built from 13 residues. V lost 5 bases and J lost 5, with 10 bases in between. From germline, CDR1 is SNHLY and CDR2 FYNNEI. As DNA, the CDR3 is TGTGCCAGCAGTCCAGAAAGGGACAATGAGCAGTTCTTC. This encodes CASSPERDNEQFF.

The chain combines TRBV28 with TRBJ2-1; D is unresolved. CDR3 length: 15 amino acids. CDR1 MDHEN and CDR2 SYDVKM come from the germline V gene. With 3 bases removed from V and 6 bases from J, the gap between germline ends came to 15 bases. CDR3 protein: CASSFEHLGTNEQFF. CDR3 bases: TGTGCCAGCAGTTTCGAGCACCTGGGTACCAATGAGCAGTTCTTC. The full variable domain, completed using reference TRBV28 and TRBJ2-1, is DVKVTQSSRYLVKRTGEKVFLECVQDMDHENMFWYRQDPGLGLRLIYFSYDVKMKEKGDIPEGYSVSREKKERFSLILESASTNQTSMYLCASSFEHLGTNEQFFGPGTRLTVL.

The chain links TRBV5-6 to TRBJ2-3; the D gene is possibly TRBD2 (6 bases). This CDR3 is built from 15 residues. The V gene's germline CDR1 is SGHDT and CDR2 YYEEEE. Trimming stripped 3 bases from V and 0 bases from J, with 11 bases between. The CDR3 protein is CASSWDSTSTDTQYF. The CDR3 DNA follows: TGTGCCAGCAGCTGGGACTCCACTAGCACAGATACGCAGTATTTT.

This chain joins TRBV3-1 (or the pseudogene TRBV3-2) and TRBJ1-6; no clear D gene. The CDR3 covers 13 residues. CDR1 is LGHDT and CDR2 is YNNKEL in the germline V gene (reference sequence). The V end lost 4 bases, the J end lost 7 bases, and 8 bases lay between the germline ends. The CDR3 nucleotides read TGTGCCAGCAGCCGGCTGGGGAATTCACCCCTCCACTTT. Translated, it gives CASSRLGNSPLHF.

This chain joins TRBV24-1 and TRBJ2-1; D is perhaps TRBD1 or TRBD2 (5 bases each). V gave up 5 bases and J gave up 3 bases, with 19 bases separating them. The germline V gene encodes CDR1 KGHDR and CDR2 SFDVKD. This CDR3 is built from 17 residues. The CDR3 nucleotides read TGTGCCACCAGTGGTGTTGCCGGGACCGAAGACTACAATGAGCAGTTCTTC. This gives the protein CATSGVAGTEDYNEQFF.

In the case of this clone: Other DNA sequences within the sample encode an identical CDR3. This sequence joins TRBV9 and TRBJ2-3; D is ambiguous. The V end lost 0 bases, the J end lost 4 bases, and 3 bases lay between the germline ends. From germline, CDR1 is SGDLS and CDR2 YYNGEE. The CDR3 consists of 12 residues. CDR3 sequence (DNA): TGTGCCAGCAGCGTAGGGGCAGATACGCAGTATTTT. Translating it yields CASSVGADTQYF. The full variable domain, with the rest looked up from reference TRBV9 and TRBJ2-3, is DSGVTQTPKHLITATGQRVTLRCSPRSGDLSVYWYQQSLDQGLQFLIQYYNGEERAKGNILERFSAQQFPDLHSELNLSSLELGDSALYFCASSVGADTQYFGPGTRLTVL.

The chain recombines TRBV18 with TRBJ2-3; D is unclear. The CDR3 contains 13 residues. Germline CDR1 KGHSH, CDR2 LQKENI. V lost 6 bases, J lost 0 bases, and 7 bases lay in between. The CDR3 DNA is TGTGCCAGCTCTCCCCAGAGCACAGATACGCAGTATTTT. It yields the protein CASSPQSTDTQYF.

This rearrangement joins TRBV14 to TRBJ2-7, with D tentatively TRBD2 (5 bases). V gave up 2 bases and J gave up 1 base, with 6 bases separating them. The CDR3 has 13 residues. CDR1 is SGHDN, CDR2 FVKESK, per germline. CDR3 sequence: CASSQWESYEQYF. In DNA, the CDR3 is TGTGCCAGCAGCCAATGGGAGTCCTACGAGCAGTACTTC.

J is TRBJ1-2 and V is TRBV11-1, with D perhaps matching TRBD1 (5 bases). V was trimmed by 5 bases and J by 1 base, leaving 11 bases between them. The CDR3 spans 14 residues. Germline V CDR1 and CDR2: SGHAT, FQDESV (reference sequence). The CDR3 DNA follows: TGTGCCAGCAGCCGCGGGGGGGGTAACTATGGCTACACCTTC. Its translation: CASSRGGGNYGYTF.

The chain carries TRBV30 and TRBJ2-2; no firm D call. The CDR3 consists of 13 residues. Germline CDR1 GTSNPN, CDR2 SVGIG (reference sequence). Trimming shortened V by 5 bases and J by 0 bases, and 7 bases separated the two germline ends. In nucleotides, the CDR3 is TGTGCCTGGGGGTCTCCGAACACCGGGGAGCTGTTTTTT. As protein: CAWGSPNTGELFF.